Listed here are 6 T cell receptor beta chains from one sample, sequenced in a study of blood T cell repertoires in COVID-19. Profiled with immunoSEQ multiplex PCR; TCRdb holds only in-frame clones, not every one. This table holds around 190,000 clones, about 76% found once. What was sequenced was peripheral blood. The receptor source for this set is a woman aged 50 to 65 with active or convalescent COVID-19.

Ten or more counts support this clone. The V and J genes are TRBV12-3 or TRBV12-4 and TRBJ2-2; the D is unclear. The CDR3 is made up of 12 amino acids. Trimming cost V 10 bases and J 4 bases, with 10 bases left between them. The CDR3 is CATRPGTGELFF. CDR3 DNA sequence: TGTGCCACCAGGCCCGGCACCGGGGAGCTGTTTTTT.

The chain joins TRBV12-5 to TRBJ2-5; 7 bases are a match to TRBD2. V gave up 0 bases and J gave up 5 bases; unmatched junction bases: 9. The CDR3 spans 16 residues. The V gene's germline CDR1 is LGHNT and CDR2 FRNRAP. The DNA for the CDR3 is TGTGCTAGTGGTTTGGTAGCCCCCGGGGGGTTGGAGACCCAGTACTTC. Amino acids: CASGLVAPGGLETQYF.

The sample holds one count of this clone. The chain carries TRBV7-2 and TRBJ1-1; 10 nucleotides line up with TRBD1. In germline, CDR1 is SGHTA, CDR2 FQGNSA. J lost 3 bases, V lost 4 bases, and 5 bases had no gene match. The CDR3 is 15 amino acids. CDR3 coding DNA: TGTGCCAGCAGCTCGACAGGGGGCGCCGACACTGAAGCTTTCTTT. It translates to CASSSTGGADTEAFF.

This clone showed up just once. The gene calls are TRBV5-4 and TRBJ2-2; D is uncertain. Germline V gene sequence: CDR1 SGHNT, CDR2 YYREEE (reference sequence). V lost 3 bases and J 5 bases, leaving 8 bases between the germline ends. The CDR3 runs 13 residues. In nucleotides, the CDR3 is TGTGCCAGCAGCTCCCAGAATACCGGGGAGCTGTTTTTT. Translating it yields CASSSQNTGELFF.

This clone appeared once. The CDR3 here is CASSAGSGEMNEQFF. CDR3 DNA sequence: TGTGCCAGCAGCGCCGGTAGCGGGGAGATGAATGAGCAGTTCTTC. The V and J genes are TRBV9 and TRBJ2-1; 8 nucleotides match TRBD2. The germline V gene has CDR1 SGDLS and CDR2 YYNGEE. The CDR3 sequence is 15 residues long. With 3 bases clipped from V and 7 bases from J, the junction kept 9 bases outside the gene matches. Complete variable domain (other parts from reference TRBV9 and TRBJ2-1): DSGVTQTPKHLITATGQRVTLRCSPRSGDLSVYWYQQSLDQGLQFLIQYYNGEERAKGNILERFSAQQFPDLHSELNLSSLELGDSALYFCASSAGSGEMNEQFFGPGTRLTVL.

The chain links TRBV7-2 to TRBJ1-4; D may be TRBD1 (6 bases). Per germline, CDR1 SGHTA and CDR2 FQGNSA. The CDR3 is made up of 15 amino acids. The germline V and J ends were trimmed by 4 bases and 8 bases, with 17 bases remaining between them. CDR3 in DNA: TGTGCCAGCAGCTCCGAGGGGGGGCAGGGAGAAAAACTGTTTTTT. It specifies CASSSEGGQGEKLFF.